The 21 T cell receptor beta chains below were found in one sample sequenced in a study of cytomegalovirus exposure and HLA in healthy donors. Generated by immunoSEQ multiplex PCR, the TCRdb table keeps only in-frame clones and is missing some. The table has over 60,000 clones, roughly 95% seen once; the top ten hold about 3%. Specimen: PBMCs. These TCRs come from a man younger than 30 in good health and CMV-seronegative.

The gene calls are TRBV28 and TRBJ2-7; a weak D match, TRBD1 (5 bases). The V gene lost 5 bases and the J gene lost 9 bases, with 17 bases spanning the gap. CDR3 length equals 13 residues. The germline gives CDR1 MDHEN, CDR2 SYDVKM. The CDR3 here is CASSPDRVSVQYF. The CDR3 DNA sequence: TGTGCCAGCAGTCCTGACAGAGTGTCTGTGCAGTACTTC.

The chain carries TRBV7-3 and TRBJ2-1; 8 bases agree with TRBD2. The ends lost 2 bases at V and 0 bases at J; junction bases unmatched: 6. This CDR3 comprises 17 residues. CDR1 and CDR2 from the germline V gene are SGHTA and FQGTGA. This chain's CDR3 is CASSLEAGANSYNEQFF. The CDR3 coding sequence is TGTGCCAGCAGCTTAGAAGCGGGGGCCAACTCCTACAATGAGCAGTTCTTC.

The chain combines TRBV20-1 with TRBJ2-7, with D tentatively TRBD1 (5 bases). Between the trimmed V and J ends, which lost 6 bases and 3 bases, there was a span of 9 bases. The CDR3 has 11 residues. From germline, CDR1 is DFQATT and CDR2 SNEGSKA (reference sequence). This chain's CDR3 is CSAITGYEQYF. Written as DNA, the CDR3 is TGCAGTGCGATTACAGGCTACGAGCAGTACTTC.

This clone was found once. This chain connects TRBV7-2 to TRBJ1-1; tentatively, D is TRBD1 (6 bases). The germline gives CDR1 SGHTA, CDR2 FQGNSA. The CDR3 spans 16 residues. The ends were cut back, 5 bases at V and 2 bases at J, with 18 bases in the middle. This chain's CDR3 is CASSRLGGQPNTEAFF. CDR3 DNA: TGTGCCAGCAGCCGGCTAGGGGGACAACCCAACACTGAAGCTTTCTTT.

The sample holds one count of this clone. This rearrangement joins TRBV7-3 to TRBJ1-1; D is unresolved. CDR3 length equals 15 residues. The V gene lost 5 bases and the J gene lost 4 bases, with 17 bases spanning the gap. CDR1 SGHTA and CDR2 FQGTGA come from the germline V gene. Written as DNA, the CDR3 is TGTGCCAGCAGCCCAGCCGGGGTGGTGGGCACTGAAGCTTTCTTT. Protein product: CASSPAGVVGTEAFF.

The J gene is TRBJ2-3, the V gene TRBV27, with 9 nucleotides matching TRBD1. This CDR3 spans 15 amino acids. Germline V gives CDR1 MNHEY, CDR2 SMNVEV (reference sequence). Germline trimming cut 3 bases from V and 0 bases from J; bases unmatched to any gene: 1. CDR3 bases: TGTGCCAGCAGTTTCGGGACAGGGAGCACAGATACGCAGTATTTT. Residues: CASSFGTGSTDTQYF.

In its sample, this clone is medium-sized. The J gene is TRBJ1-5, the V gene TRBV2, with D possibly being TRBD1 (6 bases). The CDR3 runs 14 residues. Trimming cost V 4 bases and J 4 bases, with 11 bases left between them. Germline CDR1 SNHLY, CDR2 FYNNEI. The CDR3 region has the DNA TGTGCCAGCAGTGCACAGGGACTAAATCAGCCCCAGCATTTT. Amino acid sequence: CASSAQGLNQPQHF.

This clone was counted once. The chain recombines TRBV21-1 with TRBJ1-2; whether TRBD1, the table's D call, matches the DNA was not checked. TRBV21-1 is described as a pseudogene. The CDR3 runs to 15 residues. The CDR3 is CASSKAQGAVYGYTF. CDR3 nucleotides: TGTGCCAGCAGCAAAGCGCAGGGGGCGGTTTATGGCTACACCTTC.

The CDR3 reads CASSSWANLITEAFF. CDR3 in DNA: TGTGCCAGCAGTTCGTGGGCGAATTTGATCACTGAAGCTTTCTTT. V usage is TRBV6-5 and J usage is TRBJ1-1; no clear D. There are 15 residues in the CDR3. The V and J ends lost 4 bases and 4 bases respectively, with 16 bases between them. The germline gives CDR1 MNHEY, CDR2 SVGAGI.

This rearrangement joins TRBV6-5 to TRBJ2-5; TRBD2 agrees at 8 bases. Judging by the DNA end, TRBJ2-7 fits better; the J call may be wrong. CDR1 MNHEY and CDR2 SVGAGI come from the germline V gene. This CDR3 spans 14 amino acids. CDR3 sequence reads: CASSPPGLGYEQYF. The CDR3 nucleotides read TGTGCCAGCAGTCCACCGGGACTAGGCTACGAGCAGTACTTC.

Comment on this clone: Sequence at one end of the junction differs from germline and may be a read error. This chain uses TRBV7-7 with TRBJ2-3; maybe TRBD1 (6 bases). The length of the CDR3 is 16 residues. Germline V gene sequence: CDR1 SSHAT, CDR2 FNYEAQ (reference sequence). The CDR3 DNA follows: TGTGCTAGCAGCTTAGACGTGGCAGGGGGCACAGATACGCAGTATTTT. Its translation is CASSLDVAGGTDTQYF.

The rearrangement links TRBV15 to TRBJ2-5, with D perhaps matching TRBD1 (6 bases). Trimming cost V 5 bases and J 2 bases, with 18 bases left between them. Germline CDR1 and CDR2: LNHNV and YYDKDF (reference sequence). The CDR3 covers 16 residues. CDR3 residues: CATSQGLSTLQETQYF. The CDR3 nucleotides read TGTGCCACCAGCCAGGGGCTGTCAACACTACAAGAGACCCAGTACTTC.

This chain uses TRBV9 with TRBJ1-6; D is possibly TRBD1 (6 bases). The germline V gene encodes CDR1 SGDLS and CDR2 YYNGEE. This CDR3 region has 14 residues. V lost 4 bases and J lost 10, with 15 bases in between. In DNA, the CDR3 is TGTGCCAGCAGCTTCGACAGGTACGACTCACCCCTCCACTTT. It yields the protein CASSFDRYDSPLHF.

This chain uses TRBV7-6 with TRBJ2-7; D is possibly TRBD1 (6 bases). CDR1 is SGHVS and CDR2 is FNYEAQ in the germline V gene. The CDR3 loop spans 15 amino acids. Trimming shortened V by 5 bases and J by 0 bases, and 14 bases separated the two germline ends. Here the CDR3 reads CASSRLSDSSYEQYF. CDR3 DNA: TGTGCCAGCAGCCGCCTTTCGGACAGCTCCTACGAGCAGTACTTC.

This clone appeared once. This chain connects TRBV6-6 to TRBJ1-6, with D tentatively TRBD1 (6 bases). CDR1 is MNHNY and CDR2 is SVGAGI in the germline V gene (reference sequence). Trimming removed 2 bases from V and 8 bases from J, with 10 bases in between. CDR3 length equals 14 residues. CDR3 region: CASSYRGGDSPLHF. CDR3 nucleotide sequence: TGTGCCAGCAGTTACAGGGGGGGTGATTCACCCCTCCACTTT.

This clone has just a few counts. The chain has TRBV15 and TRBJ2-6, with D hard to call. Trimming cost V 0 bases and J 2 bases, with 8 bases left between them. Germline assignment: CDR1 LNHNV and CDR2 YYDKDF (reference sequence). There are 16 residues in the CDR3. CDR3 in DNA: TGTGCCACCAGCAGAGAAGCCCAGGCTGGGGCCAACGTCCTGACTTTC. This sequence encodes CATSREAQAGANVLTF.

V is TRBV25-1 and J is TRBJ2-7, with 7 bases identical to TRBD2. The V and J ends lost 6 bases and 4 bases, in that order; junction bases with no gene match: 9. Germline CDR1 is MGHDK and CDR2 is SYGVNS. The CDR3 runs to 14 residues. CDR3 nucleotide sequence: TGTGCCAGCAGCGAGCTCAGGGAGGGGTACGAGCAGTACTTC. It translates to CASSELREGYEQYF.

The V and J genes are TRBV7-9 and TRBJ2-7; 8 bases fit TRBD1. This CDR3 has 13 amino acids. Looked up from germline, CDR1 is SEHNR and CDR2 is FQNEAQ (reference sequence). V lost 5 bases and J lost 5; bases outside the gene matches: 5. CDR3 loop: CASSHETGDEQYF. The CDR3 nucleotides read TGTGCCAGCAGCCATGAGACAGGGGACGAGCAGTACTTC.

CDR3 bases: TGTGCCAGCAGACAGACAGGGTACGGTGGCTACACCTTC. Its translation is CASRQTGYGGYTF. V gene TRBV27 combines with J gene TRBJ1-2; 7 nucleotides agree with TRBD1. Germline V gene lookup returns CDR1 MNHEY and CDR2 SMNVEV (reference sequence). V lost 6 bases and J lost 7; bases outside the gene matches: 8. This CDR3 spans 13 amino acids.

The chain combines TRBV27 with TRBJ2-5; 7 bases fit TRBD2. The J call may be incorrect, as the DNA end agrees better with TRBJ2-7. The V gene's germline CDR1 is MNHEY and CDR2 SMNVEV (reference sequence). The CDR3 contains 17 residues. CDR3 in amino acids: CASREEGGAGSVHEQYF. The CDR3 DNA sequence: TGTGCCAGCAGGGAAGAGGGAGGGGCAGGTTCAGTCCACGAGCAGTACTTC.

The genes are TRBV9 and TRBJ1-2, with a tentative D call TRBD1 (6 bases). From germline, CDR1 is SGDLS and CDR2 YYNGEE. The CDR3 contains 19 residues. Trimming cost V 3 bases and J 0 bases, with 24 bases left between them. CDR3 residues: CASSGAGDTPRAANYGYTF. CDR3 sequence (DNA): TGTGCCAGCAGCGGGGCAGGGGACACCCCCCGGGCGGCTAACTATGGCTACACCTTC.